This T cell receptor beta chain comes out of a study of cytomegalovirus exposure and HLA in healthy donors. The study's findings and limits: In an earlier analysis, about 87% or about 30%: the productive usage of most TCR beta V segments. A reported reduction in N-insertions relative to the approximately 670-donor mean was seen in an Asian-associated ancestry cluster in a later analysis. Apparent HLA restriction characterized most CMV-associated TCR beta chains in a later analysis.

PCR used 60 Vbeta primers and 13 Jbeta primers. The data were produced by immunoSEQ multiplex PCR, yet TCRdb's version contains in-frame clones alone and is incomplete. Altogether roughly 190,000 clones are present, around 75% being singletons, with the ten largest covering roughly 3%. Turning to this clone: As yet, its antigen is unknown.

The receptor was isolated from a female donor in good health and CMV-seronegative. The sample comprised PBMCs.

The CDR3 region has the DNA TGTGCCAGCAGGCTAGCGGGAGAACCTGGAGAGACCCAGTACTTC. It is translated as CASRLAGEPGETQYF. The rearrangement joins TRBV21-1 to TRBJ2-5; TRBD2 is the table's D call and was not checked against the DNA. TRBV21-1 is recorded as a pseudogene. CDR3 length equals 15 residues.